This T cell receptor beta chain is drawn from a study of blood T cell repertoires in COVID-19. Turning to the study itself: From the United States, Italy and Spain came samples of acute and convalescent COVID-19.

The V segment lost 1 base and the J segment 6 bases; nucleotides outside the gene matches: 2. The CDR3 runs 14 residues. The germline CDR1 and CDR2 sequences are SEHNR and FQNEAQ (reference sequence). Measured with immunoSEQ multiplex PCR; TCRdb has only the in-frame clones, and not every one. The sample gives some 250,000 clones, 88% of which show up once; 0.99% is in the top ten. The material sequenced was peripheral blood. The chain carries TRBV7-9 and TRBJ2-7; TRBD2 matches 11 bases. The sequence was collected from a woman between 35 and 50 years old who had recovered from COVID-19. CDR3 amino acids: CASSLGLAGGEQYF. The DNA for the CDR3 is TGTGCCAGCAGCTTAGGGCTAGCGGGAGGCGAGCAGTACTTC.